This T cell receptor (beta chain) was recorded in a study of blood T cell repertoires in COVID-19. For the study at large: Sites across the United States, Italy and Spain contributed samples from acute and convalescent COVID-19. T cells, B-cell-depleted T cells, or PBMCs provided the cDNA or gDNA that served as material.

Everyone who took part was roughly 18 to 95 years old, and they came from 24 US areas. In the source study's methods: Amplifying reference gene primers gave estimates of nucleated cell counts. Sequenced by immunoSEQ multiplex PCR; TCRdb stores in-frame clones only, minus some. That table furnishes V, J and clone size, whereas the DNA furnished D and trimming. The repertoire holds over 200,000 clones, with more than 80% as singletons. The clonotype was recovered from a man aged 40-55 years who had recovered from COVID-19. Input material: PBMCs or T cells enriched from blood (not recorded which).

CDR3 sequence: CASSRPLGGQGVGNTGELFF. For the CDR3, the DNA is TGTGCCAGCAGCCGACCGCTCGGAGGACAGGGGGTGGGGAACACCGGGGAGCTGTTTTTT. The chain carries TRBV3-1 (or the pseudogene TRBV3-2) and TRBJ2-2; the match to TRBD1 covers 10 bases. The CDR3 consists of 20 residues. CDR1 and CDR2 (germline): LGHDT, YNNKEL (reference sequence). V lost 4 bases, J lost 1 base, and 15 bases stayed unmatched.